The rows below give T cell receptor beta chains drawn from one sample of a study of cytomegalovirus exposure and HLA in healthy donors. The method was immunoSEQ multiplex PCR; TCRdb's version includes in-frame clones alone and lacks a portion of them. The table has about 100,000 clones, 79% seen once. Sequences were obtained from PBMCs. The receptors stem from a woman aged 40 to 50 in good health and CMV-seronegative. Both conserved end residues are part of each CDR3. The D gene is left open where the match is weak.

TRBV5-4	TRBJ2-5	TRBD2	CASSSGWGGETQYF
TRBV6-5	TRBJ2-7	TRBD1	CASSYTPGQGPYEQYF
TRBV19	TRBJ2-2	TRBD2	CASLAGAQNTGELFF
TRBV27	TRBJ2-4	TRBD1	CASSSFTPRGQGAVKNIQYF
TRBV27	NA	TRBD2	CASRSLAGNREQYF
TRBV28	TRBJ1-1	TRBD1	CASLEQGVRTEAFF
TRBV7-9	TRBJ1-6	NA	CASSLGGSPLHF
TRBV7-2	TRBJ1-5	TRBD1	CASSTGGQQPQHF
TRBV13	TRBJ2-7	NA	CASSLSSYEQYF
TRBV4-1	TRBJ2-2	TRBD1	CASSRRGQGGTGELFF
TRBV4-3	TRBJ2-7	TRBD2	CASSQDRGGASIHEQYF
TRBV4-3	TRBJ1-1	NA	CASSQAGRGWNTEAFF
TRBV7-2	TRBJ2-1	TRBD1	CASSLSSTGGYNEQFF
TRBV5-4	TRBJ2-2	NA	CASSLGSAPEGAGELFF
TRBV5-6	TRBJ2-7	TRBD1	CASSVGQGAYEQYF
TRBV5-1	TRBJ1-2	NA	CASSLFLEYGYTF
TRBV11-3	TRBJ2-1	NA	CASSLGVRGSNEQFF
TRBV10-1	TRBJ1-1	NA	CASSESTPFEAFF
TRBV9	TRBJ1-1	NA	CASSAAGEPGGEAFF
TRBV5-1	TRBJ2-2	NA	CASSTGTTNTGELFF
TRBV7-9	TRBJ1-1	TRBD1	CSSSFTGTGAGEAFF
TRBV7-2	TRBJ2-7	NA	CASSPLFEAGSYEQYF
TRBV4-3	TRBJ2-3	NA	CASSQDLADYTQYF
TRBV28	TRBJ1-4	NA	CASSRGATNEKLFF
TRBV18	TRBJ1-1	NA	CASSPPGVGANTEAFF
TRBV19	TRBJ1-4	NA	CASSSGTQKLFF
TRBV19	TRBJ1-1	NA	CASSRQPVDTEAFF
TRBV28	TRBJ2-1	TRBD2	CASSISPGAGTYNEQFF
TRBV18	TRBJ1-6	NA	CASSRDISDSPLHF
TRBV4-3	TRBJ1-4	NA	CASSQDSGLNEKLFF
TRBV7-9	TRBJ2-7	TRBD1	CASSLPGAGGSYEQYF
TRBV5-4	TRBJ1-1	NA	CASSLAFVTEAFF
TRBV27	TRBJ2-7	NA	CASSFLTGIPYEQYF
TRBV30	TRBJ2-1	TRBD1	CAWRQGASNNEQFF
TRBV29-1	TRBJ2-7	TRBD2	CSVVRTSGRLANEQYF
TRBV11-3	TRBJ2-7	TRBD1	CASSTLPPSFSGGLFYEQYF
TRBV25-1	NA	TRBD1	CASRRQGAYEQYF
TRBV7-2	TRBJ1-4	NA	CASSPRHGRKGKLFF
TRBV7-9	TRBJ1-5	TRBD1	CASSPGTDLPQHF
TRBV19	TRBJ2-4	TRBD2	CASRIKEGTSGSAKNIQYF
TRBV6-6	TRBJ1-5	NA	CASSYVGENQPQHF
TRBV5-1	TRBJ2-7	NA	CASSGGASSYEQYF
TRBV11-2	TRBJ2-2	TRBD1	CASSSTGFTGELFF
TRBV2	TRBJ1-4	NA	CASSDRRVSEKLFF
TRBV30	TRBJ2-1	TRBD2	CAWSVTRTSGYNEQFF
TRBV5-6	TRBJ1-5	NA	CASSFGGGQPQHF
TRBV27	TRBJ2-1	NA	CASSQTYNEQFF
TRBV7-9	TRBJ2-1	TRBD2	CASSSGGLAGGKAYNEQFF
TRBV4-3	TRBJ1-1	TRBD1	CASSPGGGGEAFF
TRBV28	TRBJ1-2	NA	CASSQSWGGEDYGYTF
TRBV7-6	TRBJ2-7	NA	CASSPEQGALYEQYF
TRBV5-5	TRBJ2-7	NA	CASSSRGDYEQYF
TRBV30	TRBJ1-3	NA	CAWSSTGYGNTIYF